The 10 T cell receptor beta chains presented below share a single source sample, sequenced in a study of T-cell memory formation after mild COVID-19. Using its own MiXCR run on the 5' RACE reads, TCRdb lists one record per CDR3 protein. Of roughly 400,000 distinct CDR3 sequences in the sample, about 24% were seen once. Sample: PBMCs or a T cell subset sorted from them (not recorded which). All receptors derive from an adult woman who had mild COVID-19 (a few samples of this study predate the infection). Cell type and time point are not known.

The gene calls are TRBV5-1 and TRBJ1-5; D remains unclear. Trimming left V 5 bases short and J 6 bases short, with 12 bases between. The germline gives CDR1 SGHRS, CDR2 YFSETQ. The CDR3 length is 13 residues. DNA of the CDR3: TGCGCCAGCAGTCGAGAGCGCGGTCAGCCCCAGCATTTT. Encoded protein: CASSRERGQPQHF.

The chain uses TRBV28 and TRBJ2-3; 9 nucleotides align to TRBD2. Trimming took 7 bases from V and 3 from J; bases not matched to a gene: 14. Germline loops: CDR1 MDHEN, CDR2 SYDVKM. The CDR3 is 17 residues long. This CDR3 is CASTPDRLLAGTDTQYF. The CDR3 nucleotides are TGTGCCAGCACCCCCGATAGACTCCTAGCGGGGACAGATACGCAGTATTTT.

This chain connects TRBV2 to TRBJ2-7, with D perhaps given as TRBD1 or TRBD2 (6 bases each). The CDR3 has 13 amino acids. Germline lookup yields CDR1 SNHLY and CDR2 FYNNEI. Trimming cost V 10 bases and J 3 bases, with 16 bases left between them. As DNA, the CDR3 is TGTGCCACACAGGGAGGTGTCAACTACGAGCAGTACTTC. It specifies CATQGGVNYEQYF.

In its sample, this clonotype was seen a few times. The rearrangement links TRBV28 to TRBJ1-6, with TRBD1 identical over 8 bases. The V and J ends lost 6 bases and 6 bases, in that order; junction bases with no gene match: 7. CDR1 and CDR2 (germline): MDHEN, SYDVKM. The CDR3 spans 15 residues. CDR3 amino acids: CASRPDRALNSPLHF. CDR3 DNA sequence: TGTGCCAGCAGGCCGGACAGGGCCCTTAATTCACCCCTCCACTTT.

This clonotype was found a few times. The genes are TRBV5-1 and TRBJ1-4; 7 nucleotides match TRBD1. The trim removed 4 bases at V and 4 bases at J, leaving 7 bases unmatched. Germline V gives CDR1 SGHRS, CDR2 YFSETQ. The CDR3 has 15 residues. As DNA, the CDR3 is TGCGCCAGCAGCCCTACAGGGGCGCTTAATGAAAAACTGTTTTTT. This sequence encodes CASSPTGALNEKLFF.

This chain connects TRBV12-3 or TRBV12-4 to TRBJ2-7, with TRBD2 identical over 14 bases. V was clipped by 3 bases and J by 0 bases; unmatched bases: 7. The CDR3 runs 18 residues. The CDR3 bases are TGTGCCAGCAGTTTCTCTGGGACTAGCGGGGGATTCTCCTACGAGCAGTACTTC. Encoded protein: CASSFSGTSGGFSYEQYF.

By share of the sample, this clonotype is medium-sized. This chain links TRBV4-1 with TRBJ2-2; D unclear. Between the trimmed V and J ends, which lost 0 bases and 3 bases, there was a span of 8 bases. CDR1 and CDR2 from the germline V gene are MGHRA and YSYEKL. This CDR3 has 15 residues. CDR3 sequence reads: CASSQDLEYTGELFF. DNA for the CDR3: TGCGCCAGCAGCCAAGATCTGGAGTACACCGGGGAGCTGTTTTTT.

This clonotype was detected only a few times. The CDR3 is CASSLEGRRQGTFF. In nucleotides, the CDR3 is TGCGCCAGCAGCCTGGAGGGGCGTAGACAGGGGACTTTCTTT. This rearrangement joins TRBV5-1 to TRBJ1-1, with 8 positions matching TRBD1. This CDR3 spans 14 amino acids. The V gene end was trimmed by 4 bases and the J gene end by 12 bases; junction bases not matched to a gene: 14. Germline lookup yields CDR1 SGHRS and CDR2 YFSETQ.

The sample holds a few counts of this clonotype. This chain uses TRBV7-6 with TRBJ1-3; D is unresolved. Deletions cut 2 bases from V and 2 bases from J, with 10 bases between. The germline CDR1 and CDR2 sequences are SGHVS and FNYEAQ. The length of the CDR3 is 15 residues. CDR3 in amino acids: CASSLTTPPGNTIYF. The CDR3 nucleotides read TGTGCCAGCAGCTTAACCACCCCACCTGGAAACACCATATATTTT.

In this sample, this clonotype turned up a few times. This CDR3 is CASSLLLASGQSTDTQYF. The CDR3 bases are TGTGCCAGCAGCCTGCTACTCGCTAGCGGGCAAAGCACAGATACGCAGTATTTT. V gene TRBV4-2 combines with J gene TRBJ2-3; 8 positions agree with TRBD2. CDR3 length equals 18 residues. V dropped 4 bases and J dropped 0; count of bases not matched to a gene: 12. CDR1 is LGHNA and CDR2 is YNFKEQ in the germline V gene.